Listed here is a single T cell receptor (beta chain). Antigen specificity is unknown. The CDR3 covers 15 residues. V lost 6 bases to trimming and J lost 4 bases; unmatched junction nucleotides: 8. The germline V gene encodes CDR1 MDHEN and CDR2 SYDVKM. The record originates from a study of cytomegalovirus exposure and HLA in healthy donors. Study outcomes and limitations: When presence/absence was analysed, sequencing depth was taken to be roughly uniform across donors. Some TCR beta chains (over 150 of them) were listed as cytomegalovirus-associated.

PCR used 60 Vbeta primers and 13 Jbeta primers. Repertoires were generated with immunoSEQ multiplex PCR, while TCRdb's copy carries only in-frame clones and drops some. The sample holds under 200,000 clones, roughly 65% seen once. The sequence derives from a woman between 18 and 29 years old in good health and CMV-seropositive. The chain couples TRBV28 to TRBJ2-1, with TRBD2 matching over 8 bases. The source material was PBMCs. The CDR3 DNA is TGTGCCAGCAGGTCTTTCGGGGGGGGTTACAATGAGCAGTTCTTC. This sequence encodes CASRSFGGGYNEQFF. Filled out from reference TRBV28 and TRBJ2-1, the complete variable domain reads DVKVTQSSRYLVKRTGEKVFLECVQDMDHENMFWYRQDPGLGLRLIYFSYDVKMKEKGDIPEGYSVSREKKERFSLILESASTNQTSMYLCASRSFGGGYNEQFFGPGTRLTVL.